This T cell receptor (beta chain) came from a study of T-cell reconstitution after alpha-beta-depleted transplantation in children. The table lists this clonotype with a few counts. The antigen remains unidentified. Whole-study findings and limits: T cells produced anew were the main source of T-cell counts and diversity one year after transplant. Several hundred rapidly expanded clones from non-depleted graft cells reportedly supplied alpha-beta T cells about two months post-transplant. In some patients, recipient T cells and intrathymic progenitors surviving conditioning explained high day-60 diversity.

Trimming left V 1 base short and J 9 bases short, with 4 bases between. This CDR3 is 11 amino acids long. Germline-derived CDR1 and CDR2 are SGHTA and FQGNSA. Unique molecular identifiers were incorporated during preparation of the TCRbeta library. In TCRdb, the PCR reads were re-called with MiXCR into one record per CDR3 protein. The sample holds about 980,000 distinct CDR3 sequences, about 29% seen once. Sequenced material: PBMCs, mostly from graft donor cells, taken 360 days after TCRalphabeta/CD19-depleted stem cell transplant. This clonotype was obtained from a boy under two years old who had a stem cell transplant for SCID, so the T cells may come from the graft donor. The chain links TRBV7-2 to TRBJ2-1; D is unresolved. The chain's CDR3 is CASSLVLEQFF. CDR3 DNA sequence: TGTGCCAGCAGCTTAGTGCTTGAGCAGTTCTTC.